These 2 T cell receptor beta chains share one sample of origin, sequenced in a study of STAT5B mutations in CD4+ large granular lymphocyte leukemia. Profiled with immunoSEQ multiplex PCR; TCRdb holds only in-frame clones, not every one. The sample has over 35,000 clones; 80% to 90% are singletons. The sequenced material came from CD4+ T cells from blood buffy coats. The receptors originated from a human donor in good health.

This chain connects TRBV5-6 to TRBJ2-1; D gene uncertain. Per the germline V gene, CDR1 is SGHDT and CDR2 is YYEEEE. CDR3 length: 11 amino acids. The V gene lost 5 bases and the J gene lost 5 bases, with 5 bases spanning the gap. CDR3 region: CASSRDNEQFF. The CDR3 coding sequence is TGTGCCAGCAGTCGAGACAATGAGCAGTTCTTC.

This clone was found a few times. The CDR3 here is CAWKPPLGRSEKLFF. As DNA, the CDR3 is TGTGCCTGGAAGCCTCCTTTGGGAAGATCTGAAAAACTGTTTTTT. This rearrangement joins TRBV30 to TRBJ1-4; D gene uncertain. In germline, CDR1 is GTSNPN, CDR2 SVGIG (reference sequence). The V and J ends lost 4 bases and 7 bases respectively, with 19 bases between them. There are 15 residues in the CDR3.